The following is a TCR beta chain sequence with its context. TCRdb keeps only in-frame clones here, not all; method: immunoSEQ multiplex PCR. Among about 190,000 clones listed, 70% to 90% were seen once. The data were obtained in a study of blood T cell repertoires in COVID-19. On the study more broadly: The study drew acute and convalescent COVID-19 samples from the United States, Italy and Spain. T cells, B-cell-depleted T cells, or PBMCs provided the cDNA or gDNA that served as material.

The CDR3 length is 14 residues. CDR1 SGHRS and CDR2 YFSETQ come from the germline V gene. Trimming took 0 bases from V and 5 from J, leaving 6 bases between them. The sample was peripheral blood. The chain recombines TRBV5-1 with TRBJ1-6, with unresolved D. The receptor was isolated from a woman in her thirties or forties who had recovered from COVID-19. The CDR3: CASSLAGNNSPLHF. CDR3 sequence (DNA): TGCGCCAGCAGCTTGGCCGGGAATAATTCACCCCTCCACTTT.